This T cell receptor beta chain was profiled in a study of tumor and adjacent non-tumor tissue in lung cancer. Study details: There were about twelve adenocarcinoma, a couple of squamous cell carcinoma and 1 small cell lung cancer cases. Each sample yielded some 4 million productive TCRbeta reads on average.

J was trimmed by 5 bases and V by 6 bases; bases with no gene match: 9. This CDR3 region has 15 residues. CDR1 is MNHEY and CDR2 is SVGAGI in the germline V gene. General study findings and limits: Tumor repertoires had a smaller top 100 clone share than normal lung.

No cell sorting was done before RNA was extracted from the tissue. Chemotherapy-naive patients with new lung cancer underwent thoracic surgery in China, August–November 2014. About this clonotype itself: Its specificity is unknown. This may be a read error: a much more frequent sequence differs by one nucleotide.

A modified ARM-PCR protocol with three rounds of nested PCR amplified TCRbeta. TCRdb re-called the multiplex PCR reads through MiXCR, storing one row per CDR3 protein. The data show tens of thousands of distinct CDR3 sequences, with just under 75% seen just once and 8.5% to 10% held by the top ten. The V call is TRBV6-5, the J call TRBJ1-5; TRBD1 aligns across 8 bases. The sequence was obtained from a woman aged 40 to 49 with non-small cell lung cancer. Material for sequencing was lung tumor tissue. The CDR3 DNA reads TGTGCCAGCAGCCCTAGGACAGGGACGGATCAGCCCCAGCATTTT. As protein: CASSPRTGTDQPQHF.